The 5 T cell receptor beta chains reported below all come from one sample, sequenced in a study of beta chain features in type 1 diabetes. Their antigens are not known. Of the isolated RNA, all was reverse transcribed, and so the sequenced material was expressed TCRB transcripts. Profiled with immunoSEQ multiplex PCR; TCRdb holds only in-frame clones, not every one. The sample holds some 200,000 clones, 16% seen once. Study-wide results and caveats: Type 1 diabetes patients had moderately but significantly shorter TCRB CDR3s in all four CD4+ subsets.

The sequencing sample was made of naive CD4+ T cells from blood. All receptors come from a young man with type 1 diabetes.

This chain connects TRBV7-9 to TRBJ2-6; no clear D gene. Trimming shortened V by 4 bases and J by 1 base, and 11 bases separated the two germline ends. The CDR3 is made up of 16 amino acids. CDR1 SEHNR and CDR2 FQNEAQ come from the germline V gene (reference sequence). CDR3 loop: CASSSLVDSGANVLTF. CDR3 in DNA: TGTGCCAGCAGCTCCCTGGTGGATTCTGGGGCCAACGTCCTGACTTTC.

The chain employs TRBV7-6 and TRBJ2-5; 9 bases align to TRBD2. There are 16 residues in the CDR3. The J segment lost 5 bases and the V segment lost 1 base, leaving 8 bases of the junction unmatched. Germline lookup yields CDR1 SGHVS and CDR2 FNYEAQ. CDR3 region: CASSLVAGGQGETQYF. CDR3 nucleotide sequence: TGTGCCAGCAGCTTAGTTGCGGGAGGGCAAGGGGAGACCCAGTACTTC. The full variable domain, its missing parts supplied by reference TRBV7-6 and TRBJ2-5, is GAGVSQSPRYKVTKRGQDVALRCDPISGHVSLYWYRQALGQGPEFLTYFNYEAQQDKSGLPNDRFSAERPEGSISTLTIQRTEQRDSAMYRCASSLVAGGQGETQYFGPGTRLLVL.

The rearrangement joins TRBV7-8 to TRBJ2-1, with D unresolved. Germline CDR1 reads SGHVS; CDR2 reads FQNEAQ. The CDR3 is 14 residues long. Trimming shortened V by 5 bases and J by 3 bases, and 11 bases separated the two germline ends. The CDR3 DNA is TGTGCCAGCAGCCCGCCGGGCCGCTACAATGAGCAGTTCTTC. Protein product: CASSPPGRYNEQFF.

The gene calls are TRBV7-9 and TRBJ2-7; D not certain. The CDR3 runs to 16 residues. In germline, CDR1 is SEHNR, CDR2 FQNEAQ (reference sequence). V lost 7 bases and J lost 0, with 19 bases in between. The CDR3, as DNA: TGTGCCAGCACTCAAAGACCACTGGCAAACTCCTACGAGCAGTACTTC. Translating it yields CASTQRPLANSYEQYF.

The chain uses TRBV4-1 and TRBJ2-4; 7 positions agree with TRBD2. CDR1 is MGHRA and CDR2 is YSYEKL in the germline V gene. The length of the CDR3 is 15 residues. V lost 3 bases, J lost 0 bases, and 2 bases stayed unmatched. The CDR3 region is CASSQGGRAKNIQYF. DNA of the CDR3: TGCGCCAGCAGCCAGGGCGGGAGAGCCAAAAACATTCAGTACTTC.